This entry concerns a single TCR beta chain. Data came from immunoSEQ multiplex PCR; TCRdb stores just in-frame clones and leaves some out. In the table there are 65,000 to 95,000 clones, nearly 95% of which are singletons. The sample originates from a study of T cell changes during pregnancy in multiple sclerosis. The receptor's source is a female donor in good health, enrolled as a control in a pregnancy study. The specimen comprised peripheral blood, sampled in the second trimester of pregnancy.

The CDR3 nucleotides are TGTGCCAGCAGCCAGGGTGGGACTGAAGCTTTCTTT. It specifies CASSQGGTEAFF. This chain links TRBV2 with TRBJ1-1; D perhaps matches TRBD1 (5 bases). This CDR3 is built from 12 residues. Germline V lookup: CDR1 SNHLY, CDR2 FYNNEI. Trimming took 6 bases from V and 5 from J, leaving 10 bases between them.